This TCR beta chain was sequenced in a study of T-cell memory formation after mild COVID-19 (dated by TCRdb to about 2021). Background on the whole study: Most TCR sequence clusters were specific to one of the two donors. Longitudinal TCRalpha and TCRbeta repertoire sequencing tracked T-cell clones expanding and contracting after mild COVID-19 in two donors. The cohort was made up of two young adult volunteers, one female and one male, who were previously healthy.

This clonotype was counted a few times. Its cognate antigen has yet to be identified. No clone much larger than this one lies a single base away; base qualities are absent. PBMCs were isolated by Ficoll-Paque density gradient centrifugation. CDR1 and CDR2 are drawn from the germline V gene: MGHRA, YSYEKL. CDR3 length: 17 amino acids, cysteine to phenylalanine. The retained sequence is limited to the CDR3, 51 bases, with the frame set at the first base. V is shortened by 5 bases, J by 1 base, and the region joining them spans 15 bases. Sequencing took place on an Illumina NovaSeq 6000. TCRalpha and TCRbeta cDNA libraries were built by 5'RACE with constant-segment primers, adding sample barcodes and unique molecular identifiers. RNA was extracted from every sample with Trizol reagent. Library amplification was performed in two PCR steps, and a second sample barcode and Illumina TruSeq adapters were introduced in the second step. Sequencing of libraries was performed on an Illumina NovaSeq with 2 x 150 bp paired-end reads. The paper's data handling went like this. With migec v1.2.7, reads were demultiplexed and then collapsed into UMI-guided consensus sequences. Using mixcr v2.1.11, the UMI consensuses were aligned to TRA and TRB V and J templates and assembled into clonotypes. Expanded or contracted clonotypes were those called significant by both edgeR and NoisET, with noise models trained on biological replicates. For edgeR calls, the cutoffs were a false discovery rate-adjusted p below 0.01 and a log2 fold-change threshold of 1. As an exploratory analysis of dynamics, PCA with hierarchical clustering was applied to max-normalized trajectories of the 1000 most abundant clonotypes. Separately sequenced CD4+ and CD8+ repertoires were used to assign the CD4 or CD8 phenotype of responding clones. TCRdb reanalyzed the raw reads on its own, using fastp at Q25 for trimming and MiXCR for clone calling, and kept in-frame beta chains. Identical CDR3 proteins give one entry, which carries the most common genes and DNA. Clone size and V and J calls follow TCRdb, not the original study. Across this sample there are 190,000 or so distinct CDR3 sequences, with around 25% seen only once. In total, the top ten clones hold around 10% of the sample.

What the research found in general, with its limitations: From day 15 to 85, contracting clones showed balanced CD4/CD8 phenotypes, whereas a second wave of clones that expanded from day 15 to 37 leaned towards CD4+. Only a couple of mild cases were covered in the study, and larger cohorts including severe cases with pre-infection samples were considered necessary. Contracting CD4+ clones turned up mainly in the CM and EM memory subsets, whereas EMRA was where CD8+ clones were enriched. SARS-CoV-2 specificity of the second-wave clones peaking on day 37 was not confirmed. Some responding clones were detected in pre-infection memory, suggesting pre-existing cross-reactive memory T cells joined the SARS-CoV-2 response.

The sequence derives from an adult woman who had mild COVID-19 (a few samples of this study predate the infection). The sample titles of this study are shuffled in the database, so cell type and time point are left out; the donor was told from shared clones. The sequenced sample was PBMCs or a T cell subset sorted from them (not recorded which). The sequence links TRBV4-1 to TRBJ1-6, and possibly TRBD1, on 5 matching bases. The DNA sequence reads TGCGCCAGCAGCTCCCGCGGGGGAAGATCCTATAATTCACCCCTCCACTTT. Its translation reads: CASSSRGGRSYNSPLHF.